This T cell receptor beta chain was captured in a study of CD8 T cells in ankylosing spondylitis. Findings and limits, study-wide: Clones tied to disease were said to be significantly enriched in matched ankylosing spondylitis synovial fluid.

Comments on this clonotype: Its matching antigen is unknown.

With 6 bases clipped from V and 8 bases from J, the junction kept 15 bases outside the gene matches. In germline, CDR1 is MGHRA, CDR2 YSYEKL. This CDR3 is 16 amino acids long. TCRdb called the 5' RACE reads again in MiXCR, with one record for every CDR3 protein. In the table there are around 340,000 distinct CDR3 sequences, 14% to 15% of which are singletons. The rearrangement uses TRBV4-1 and TRBJ2-1; 8 bases line up with TRBD2. The receptor's source is a male donor with ankylosing spondylitis or in good health (not recorded which). Sequencing input: blood, either unsorted or a sorted T cell fraction (not recorded which). CDR3 protein: CASRWGAGGLGDEQFF. Here the CDR3 DNA reads TGCGCCAGCAGATGGGGGGCGGGGGGCCTCGGGGATGAGCAGTTCTTC.